This T cell receptor beta chain was captured by sequencing in a study of cytomegalovirus exposure and HLA in healthy donors. In the study overall: Most genotyped donors, over 70% of around 370, had Caucasian-associated genetic ancestry.

The CDR3 sequence is 17 residues long. CDR1 and CDR2 (germline): SGHAT, FQNNGV. Losses at the gene ends were 1 base for V and 9 bases for J; bases not matched to a gene: 8. Study conclusions and caveats: A missense DCLRE1C variant was associated with V- and J-gene trimming of TCR beta chains in a later analysis, and an independent cohort replicated the association. Later on, an analysis tied 15,000 to 20,000 TCR beta sequences to HLA alleles at 0.05 false discovery rate.

This clone was counted between two and nine times. Antigen unknown. PCR used 60 Vbeta primers and 13 Jbeta primers. Sequencing was performed with immunoSEQ multiplex PCR; in TCRdb, only in-frame clones are kept and a portion is missing. Here the sample spans about 200,000 clones, roughly 79% being singletons. Sequencing was carried out using PBMCs. This clonotype was sampled from a man aged 25 to 40 in good health and CMV-seronegative. This chain uses TRBV11-2 with TRBJ2-1; the match to TRBD2 covers 14 bases. The DNA for the CDR3 is TGTGCCAGCAGCTTAGGTCGACTAGCGGGAGGGGCCGGTGAGCAGTTCTTC. Protein sequence: CASSLGRLAGGAGEQFF.